This record concerns one T cell receptor (beta chain) sequence. This record belongs to a study of blood T cell repertoires in COVID-19. In the study overall: Sources were T cells, B-cell-depleted T cells, or PBMCs; the material itself was cDNA or gDNA.

Seattle enrolled patients during active infection and tracked them longitudinally. This table comes from immunoSEQ multiplex PCR, and its TCRdb copy is limited to in-frame clones, with some not included. The data contain around 220,000 clones, approximately 80% of them singletons. The CDR3 is made up of 11 amino acids. V lost 5 bases, J lost 7 bases, and 8 bases lay in between. The V gene's germline CDR1 is PRHDT and CDR2 FYEKMQ (reference sequence). The sample comprised peripheral blood. V and J are TRBV13 and TRBJ1-2, with D tentatively TRBD1 (5 bases). The TCR comes from a woman of 80 years or more with COVID-19, enrolled during active disease. CDR3 in DNA: TGTGCCAGCAGCCCGGGACTTGGCTACACCTTC. This encodes CASSPGLGYTF.